This TCR beta chain was retrieved from a study of shared clonotypes between healthy human individuals. CD8 cells regarded as naive lacked CD45RO, were positively chosen for CCR7, and omitted terminally differentiated effector memory CD45RA+ cells. Measured with immunoSEQ multiplex PCR; TCRdb has only the in-frame clones, and not every one. In the table there are around 2,000,000 clones, under 95% of which are singletons. V lost 4 bases and J lost 1; bases outside the gene matches: 8. The germline gives CDR1 SGDLS, CDR2 YYNGEE. The CDR3 is 15 amino acids. This TCR was recovered from a young man in good health. Some clones in this sample may be carry-over from other donors' samples. Sequenced material: naive CD8+ T cells from PBMCs. The gene calls are TRBV9 and TRBJ2-7; 7 nucleotides agree with TRBD1. Here the CDR3 reads CASSLGGSPSYEQYF. CDR3 nucleotide sequence: TGTGCCAGCAGCCTAGGGGGCAGTCCTTCCTACGAGCAGTACTTC. Complete variable domain (other parts from reference TRBV9 and TRBJ2-7): DSGVTQTPKHLITATGQRVTLRCSPRSGDLSVYWYQQSLDQGLQFLIQYYNGEERAKGNILERFSAQQFPDLHSELNLSSLELGDSALYFCASSLGGSPSYEQYFGPGTRLTVT.